These 17 T cell receptor beta chains originate from one sample sequenced in a study of immune evolution from preneoplasia to lung adenocarcinoma. This table comes from immunoSEQ multiplex PCR, and its TCRdb copy is limited to in-frame clones, with some not included. Of under 6,000 clones in the sample, 76% were seen once. Material: FFPE adjacent normal lung tissue. The receptors stem from a person aged 55-79 years with lung adenocarcinoma.

This CDR3 reads CSASTGGEQFF. The CDR3 bases are TGCAGTGCTAGTACGGGTGGGGAGCAGTTCTTC. V usage is TRBV20-1 and J usage is TRBJ2-1; D remains ambiguous. Germline V gene data show CDR1 as DFQATT and CDR2 as SNEGSKA (reference sequence). V lost 3 bases to trimming and J lost 10 bases, with 10 bases between them. This CDR3 comprises 11 residues.

The rearrangement links TRBV11-1 to TRBJ2-5; D gene ambiguous. The CDR3 is 14 amino acids. With 4 bases removed from V and 0 bases from J, the gap between germline ends came to 9 bases. CDR1 SGHAT and CDR2 FQDESV come from the germline V gene (reference sequence). CDR3 in amino acids: CASSSDTYQETQYF. The CDR3, as DNA: TGTGCCAGCAGCTCTGACACTTACCAAGAGACCCAGTACTTC.

The chain joins TRBV10-3 to TRBJ2-1, with D perhaps matching TRBD1 or TRBD2 (6 bases each). The CDR3 extends over 14 amino acids. Trimming took 3 bases from V and 3 from J, leaving 9 bases between them. Germline V gene lookup returns CDR1 ENHRY and CDR2 SYGVKD. CDR3 nucleotides: TGTGCCATCAGTGAAGGGGGGAACTACAATGAGCAGTTCTTC. Translation gives CAISEGGNYNEQFF.

The chain uses TRBV18 and TRBJ2-5; no reliable D call. V gave up 6 bases and J gave up 0 bases, with 5 bases separating them. Germline CDR1 reads KGHSH; CDR2 reads LQKENI. CDR3 size: 12 residues. The CDR3 nucleotides are TGTGCCAGCTCTAACAACCAAGAGACCCAGTACTTC. It translates to CASSNNQETQYF.

V and J are TRBV5-6 and TRBJ2-7, with D possibly TRBD2 on 5 matching bases. Germline-derived CDR1 and CDR2 are SGHDT and YYEEEE. Between the trimmed V and J ends, which lost 1 base and 7 bases, there was a span of 9 bases. The CDR3 consists of 12 residues. The chain's CDR3 is CASSLTPGEQYF. CDR3 in DNA: TGTGCCAGCAGCTTGACACCGGGGGAGCAGTACTTC.

This rearrangement joins TRBV5-5 to TRBJ2-7; D gene unclear. This CDR3 has 12 residues. Trimming removed 1 base from V and 6 bases from J, with 8 bases in between. Looked up from germline, CDR1 is SGHKS and CDR2 is YYEKEE (reference sequence). CDR3 nucleotide sequence: TGTGCCAGCAGCTTGATGGGGTCCGAGCAGTACTTC. It encodes CASSLMGSEQYF.

V gene TRBV5-1 combines with J gene TRBJ1-2; tentative D call: TRBD1 (5 bases). CDR1 and CDR2 from the germline V gene are SGHRS and YFSETQ. The ends were cut back, 0 bases at V and 6 bases at J, with 15 bases in the middle. The CDR3 covers 15 residues. CDR3 protein: CASSLESGQVDGYTF. The DNA for the CDR3 is TGCGCCAGCAGCTTGGAGTCGGGGCAGGTAGATGGCTACACCTTC. The entire variable domain, with the rest obtained from reference TRBV5-1 and TRBJ1-2, is as follows: KAGVTQTPRYLIKTRGQQVTLSCSPISGHRSVSWYQQTPGQGLQFLFEYFSETQRNKGNFPGRFSGRQFSNSRSEMNVSTLELGDSALYLCASSLESGQVDGYTFGSGTRLTVV.

The genes are TRBV18 and TRBJ1-4; possibly TRBD1 for D (6 bases). In germline, CDR1 is KGHSH, CDR2 LQKENI. The length of the CDR3 is 15 residues. Trimming stripped 3 bases from V and 4 bases from J, with 12 bases between. CDR3 loop: CASSPLDRYNEKLFF. Written as DNA, the CDR3 is TGTGCCAGCTCACCCCTCGACAGGTATAATGAAAAACTGTTTTTT.

V usage is TRBV7-3 and J usage is TRBJ2-2; possible D gene TRBD1, 6 bases. This CDR3 is built from 17 residues. V lost 4 bases, J lost 1 base, and 16 bases lay in between. CDR1 is SGHTA, CDR2 FQGTGA, per germline. The CDR3 protein is CASSYLPGHRNTGELFF. CDR3 nucleotides: TGTGCCAGCAGCTACCTTCCGGGACACCGGAACACCGGGGAGCTGTTTTTT.

This clone has just one count. The chain carries TRBV5-1 and TRBJ2-7, with D possibly TRBD2 on 6 matching bases. The CDR3 extends over 14 amino acids. CDR1 is SGHRS, CDR2 YFSETQ, per germline. The V and J ends lost 4 bases and 4 bases respectively, with 15 bases between them. The CDR3 protein is CASSPTWGEYEQYF. The CDR3 DNA is TGCGCCAGCAGCCCGACGTGGGGGGAATACGAGCAGTACTTC.

V is TRBV4-1 and J is TRBJ2-3; tentatively, D is TRBD2 (5 bases). The V end was cut by 3 bases, the J end by 1 base, with 11 bases between. This CDR3 has 15 amino acids. Per germline, CDR1 MGHRA and CDR2 YSYEKL. CDR3 DNA sequence: TGCGCCAGCAGCCAGTTGGAGAGGGGCACAGATACGCAGTATTTT. The encoded protein is CASSQLERGTDTQYF.

The rearrangement joins TRBV7-2 to TRBJ1-5; unclear D gene. The CDR3 loop spans 13 amino acids. Trimming removed 5 bases at V and 4 bases at J, with 9 bases between. CDR1 is SGHTA, CDR2 FQGNSA, per germline. The CDR3 DNA sequence: TGTGCCAGCAGCCGCGGGCGAAATCAGCCCCAGCATTTT. It specifies CASSRGRNQPQHF.

CDR3 DNA sequence: TGTGCCAGCAGCCAAACCCTTAGGCGACGCACAGATACGCAGTATTTT. Amino acid sequence: CASSQTLRRRTDTQYF. The genes are TRBV11-2 and TRBJ2-3; D unclear. The CDR3 sequence is 16 residues long. Germline CDR1 SGHAT, CDR2 FQNNGV. The V end lost 5 bases, the J end lost 1 base, and 16 bases lay between the germline ends. The variable domain in full, completed from reference TRBV11-2 and TRBJ2-3, reads EAGVAQSPRYKIIEKRQSVAFWCNPISGHATLYWYQQILGQGPKLLIQFQNNGVVDDSQLPKDRFSAERLKGVDSTLKIQPAKLEDSAVYLCASSQTLRRRTDTQYFGPGTRLTVL.

This clone has just a few counts. The CDR3 nucleotides are TGCGCCAGCAGTGTACCGGGGGTGGCCTCCTATGGCTACACCTTC. Translated: CASSVPGVASYGYTF. The gene calls are TRBV10-2 and TRBJ1-2; perhaps TRBD1 as D (5 bases). CDR1 is WSHSY and CDR2 is SAAADI in the germline V gene. The V end was cut by 4 bases, the J end by 4 bases, with 16 bases between. The CDR3 runs to 15 residues.

CDR3 sequence: CSVDRGQGIYEQYF. CDR3 sequence (DNA): TGCAGCGTAGATCGTGGACAGGGAATCTACGAGCAGTACTTC. V and J are TRBV29-1 and TRBJ2-7, with TRBD1 identical over 8 bases. Germline loops: CDR1 SQVTM, CDR2 ANQGSEA. The CDR3 is made up of 14 amino acids. Trimming took 6 bases from V and 3 from J; bases not matched to a gene: 10.

The V gene is TRBV7-8, the J gene TRBJ1-1; the D is unclear. This CDR3 has 14 residues. V shed 5 bases and J shed 4 bases, with 14 bases lying between them. Germline V gene lookup returns CDR1 SGHVS and CDR2 FQNEAQ. In DNA, the CDR3 is TGTGCCAGCAGCATCGGGTCGAGAGGCACTGAAGCTTTCTTT. Its translation is CASSIGSRGTEAFF.

This CDR3 is CASSGLAQETQYF. The CDR3 DNA is TGTGCCAGCAGCGGACTAGCGCAAGAGACCCAGTACTTC. The chain carries TRBV5-6 and TRBJ2-5, with 9 bases that match TRBD2. The CDR3 is made up of 13 amino acids. Germline CDR1 and CDR2: SGHDT and YYEEEE. V lost 4 bases and J lost 2; bases outside the gene matches: 0. Supplemented by reference TRBV5-6 and TRBJ2-5, the full variable domain reads DAGVTQSPTHLIKTRGQQVTLRCSPKSGHDTVSWYQQALGQGPQFIFQYYEEEERQRGNFPDRFSGHQFPNYSSELNVNALLLGDSALYLCASSGLAQETQYFGPGTRLLVL.